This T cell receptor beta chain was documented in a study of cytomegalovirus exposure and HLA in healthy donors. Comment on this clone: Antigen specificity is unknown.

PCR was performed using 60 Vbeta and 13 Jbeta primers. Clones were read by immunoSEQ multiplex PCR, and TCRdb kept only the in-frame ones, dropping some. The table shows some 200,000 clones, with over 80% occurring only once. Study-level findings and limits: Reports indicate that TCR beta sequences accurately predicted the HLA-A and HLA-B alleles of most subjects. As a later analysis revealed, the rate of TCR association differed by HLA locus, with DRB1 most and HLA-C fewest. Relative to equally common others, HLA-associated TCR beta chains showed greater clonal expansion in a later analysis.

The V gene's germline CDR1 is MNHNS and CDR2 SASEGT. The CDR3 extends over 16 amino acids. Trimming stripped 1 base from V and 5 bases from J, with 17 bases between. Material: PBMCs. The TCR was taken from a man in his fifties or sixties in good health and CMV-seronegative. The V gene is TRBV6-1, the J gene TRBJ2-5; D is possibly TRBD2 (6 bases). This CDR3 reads CASSEGSGTGRETQYF. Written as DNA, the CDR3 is TGTGCCAGCAGTGAAGGTTCCGGGACTGGGCGGGAGACCCAGTACTTC.